A single sample is the source of the 12 T cell receptor beta chains below, sequenced in a study of patients with pleural tuberculosis. TCRdb reanalysed the reads using MiXCR and keeps one entry per CDR3 protein. The profile covers about 29,000 distinct CDR3 sequences, with over 15% appearing a single time and about 3.7% taken by the ten largest. Sequencing was carried out using peripheral blood. The source of these receptors is a human donor with pleural tuberculosis.

At least ten counts were recorded for this clonotype. The rearrangement joins TRBV4-3 to TRBJ2-7, with 8 bases identical to TRBD1. The germline V gene encodes CDR1 LGHNA and CDR2 YSLEER. The CDR3 is made up of 14 amino acids. The trim removed 1 base at V and 6 bases at J, leaving 5 bases unmatched. In nucleotides, the CDR3 is TGCGCCAGCAGCCAAGGACAGGGGTTGGGCGAGCAGTACTTC. Amino acids: CASSQGQGLGEQYF.

There are many counts of this clonotype. CDR3 coding DNA: TGTGCCAGCAGCTCAACCGGGACCGCAGGTCTTACGCAGTATTTT. Translating it yields CASSSTGTAGLTQYF. J is TRBJ2-3 and V is TRBV7-9, with D perhaps TRBD1 or TRBD2 (5 bases each). The germline V and J ends were trimmed by 4 bases and 8 bases, with 19 bases remaining between them. This CDR3 has 15 amino acids. Germline CDR1 SEHNR, CDR2 FQNEAQ (reference sequence).

This clonotype came up a few times. Germline is not matched at one junction end, which may reflect a read error. The genes are TRBV28 and TRBJ1-1, with D possibly TRBD1 on 5 matching bases. Germline-derived CDR1 and CDR2 are MDHEN and SYDVKM. The CDR3 has 14 amino acids. The CDR3, as DNA: TGTGCCGGCAGTTTAGGTGGGGGGGACACTGAAGCTTTCTTT. Translation: CAGSLGGGDTEAFF.

The sample holds many counts of this clonotype. This chain uses TRBV20-1 with TRBJ1-2; the D gene is possibly TRBD1 (6 bases). CDR1 and CDR2 (germline): DFQATT, SNEGSKA (reference sequence). This CDR3 region has 11 residues. V was clipped by 6 bases and J by 8 bases, with 13 bases between them. This CDR3 is CSAGALGGYTF. CDR3 in DNA: TGCAGTGCGGGGGCCCTGGGAGGCTACACCTTC.

This clonotype occurred many times. CDR3 sequence: CASSPLVGNQPQHF. CDR3 nucleotides: TGTGCCAGTAGTCCACTTGTTGGAAATCAGCCCCAGCATTTT. The V call is TRBV19, the J call TRBJ1-5; D is uncertain. CDR3 length: 14 amino acids. Germline values: CDR1 LNHDA, CDR2 SQIVND (reference sequence). V shed 5 bases and J shed 4 bases, with 12 bases lying between them.

This clonotype was seen at least ten times. The chain is built from TRBV12-3 or TRBV12-4 and TRBJ2-3; D perhaps matches TRBD2 (5 bases). This CDR3 is built from 15 residues. Trimming removed 3 bases from V and 1 base from J, with 11 bases in between. This CDR3 is CASSFRGPGTDTQYF. The CDR3 DNA follows: TGTGCCAGCAGTTTTCGGGGTCCGGGCACAGATACGCAGTATTTT.

This clonotype was counted at least ten times. The chain employs TRBV29-1 and TRBJ2-7; TRBD2 might be the D (6 bases). V dropped 0 bases and J dropped 1 base, with 10 bases sitting between them. The germline CDR1 and CDR2 sequences are SQVTM and ANQGSEA. The CDR3 contains 14 residues. DNA for the CDR3: TGCAGCGTTGAAGAGACTAGAACGTCCTACGAGCAGTACTTC. This translates into CSVEETRTSYEQYF.

This clonotype was detected ten times or more. The chain links TRBV14 to TRBJ1-1, with D unresolved. CDR1 and CDR2 (germline): SGHDN, FVKESK. The length of the CDR3 is 13 residues. V gave up 3 bases and J gave up 2 bases, with 7 bases separating them. The CDR3 loop is CASSQEPNTEAFF. The CDR3 nucleotides read TGTGCCAGCAGCCAGGAACCCAACACTGAAGCTTTCTTT.

This clonotype has a count of ten or more. The chain uses TRBV29-1 and TRBJ2-1; TRBD2 matches 9 bases. CDR1 and CDR2 from the germline V gene are SQVTM and ANQGSEA. Trimming removed 1 base from V and 7 bases from J; junction bases left unmatched: 8. The CDR3 totals 15 residues. CDR3 region: CSVEVGLAYINEQFF. Written as DNA, the CDR3 is TGCAGCGTTGAAGTGGGACTAGCCTATATTAATGAGCAGTTCTTC.

This clonotype was detected many times. This chain connects TRBV12-5 to TRBJ1-1; D might be TRBD1 (6 bases). Germline V gene lookup returns CDR1 LGHNT and CDR2 FRNRAP. The CDR3 runs to 15 residues. V lost 6 bases and J 4 bases, leaving 18 bases between the germline ends. CDR3 residues: CASGNLVTGSTEAFF. The CDR3 bases are TGTGCTAGTGGCAACCTGGTCACAGGGTCCACTGAAGCTTTCTTT.

The table lists this clonotype with many counts. The chain combines TRBV5-1 with TRBJ1-1, with D unclear. Germline V CDR1 and CDR2: SGHRS, YFSETQ. The CDR3 extends over 13 amino acids. Trimming took off 5 bases at V and 4 bases at J, with 12 bases between the two ends. The CDR3 loop reads CASRSPASTEAFF. DNA for the CDR3: TGCGCCAGCAGGTCCCCGGCTTCCACTGAAGCTTTCTTT. Together with reference TRBV5-1 and TRBJ1-1, the CDR3 gives the full variable domain: KAGVTQTPRYLIKTRGQQVTLSCSPISGHRSVSWYQQTPGQGLQFLFEYFSETQRNKGNFPGRFSGRQFSNSRSEMNVSTLELGDSALYLCASRSPASTEAFFGQGTRLTVV.

This clonotype was picked up many times. J is TRBJ2-5 and V is TRBV7-2, with 12 nucleotides matching TRBD2. Germline CDR1 and CDR2: SGHTA and FQGNSA. The CDR3 spans 20 residues. Trimming removed 2 bases from V and 4 bases from J; junction bases left unmatched: 17. CDR3 residues: CASSLSPPSVLAGGRETQYF. DNA of the CDR3: TGTGCCAGCAGCTTATCCCCCCCCTCCGTACTAGCGGGGGGAAGAGAGACCCAGTACTTC.